This T cell receptor beta chain was obtained from a study of naive and memory T cell subsets. Deletions cut 0 bases from V and 0 bases from J, with 15 bases between. CDR1 and CDR2 (germline): SQVTM, ANQGSEA. The CDR3 totals 16 residues. This clonotype was recorded a few times. Antigen: not known. After CD4 positive bead selection, the CD4-negative fraction gave CD8 T cells. Findings and caveats of the study: Each distinct alpha or beta sequence counts as one clonotype. RNA-based TCR counts may shift with T cell activation and differentiation.

An equimolar mix of two oligonucleotides served as the beta constant-region primer for TRBC1 and TRBC2. Ligated cDNA was amplified by four rounds of PCR with nested alpha and beta constant-region primers and SP2. TCRdb re-analysed the UMI-ligation and nested PCR reads in MiXCR, keeping a single row per CDR3 protein. The sample contains more than 100,000 distinct CDR3 sequences, roughly 36% of which appear only once. Source material: central memory CD4+ T cells from blood. This sequence was found in a human donor in good health. The gene calls are TRBV29-1 and TRBJ2-7; TRBD2 might be the D (7 bases). In DNA form, the CDR3 reads TGCAGCGTTGAAGATACGAAGGGGGGGGACTCCTACGAGCAGTACTTC. Protein: CSVEDTKGGDSYEQYF.